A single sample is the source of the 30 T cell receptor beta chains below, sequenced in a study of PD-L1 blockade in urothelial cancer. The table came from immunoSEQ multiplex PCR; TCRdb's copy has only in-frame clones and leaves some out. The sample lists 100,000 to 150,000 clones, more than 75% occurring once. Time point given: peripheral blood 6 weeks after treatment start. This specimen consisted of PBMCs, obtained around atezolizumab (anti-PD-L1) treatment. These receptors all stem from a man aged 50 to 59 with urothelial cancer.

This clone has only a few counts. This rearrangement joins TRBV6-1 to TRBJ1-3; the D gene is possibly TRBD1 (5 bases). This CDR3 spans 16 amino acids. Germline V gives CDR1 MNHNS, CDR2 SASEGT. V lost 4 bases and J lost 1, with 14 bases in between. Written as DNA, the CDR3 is TGTGCCAGCAGTGGGGGTCAGGGATGGTCTGGAAACACCATATATTTT. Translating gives CASSGGQGWSGNTIYF.

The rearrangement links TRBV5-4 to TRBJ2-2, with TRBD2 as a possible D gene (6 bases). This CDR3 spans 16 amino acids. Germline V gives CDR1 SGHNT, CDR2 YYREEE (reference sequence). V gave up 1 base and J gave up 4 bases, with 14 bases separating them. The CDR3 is CASSLNLALSTGELFF. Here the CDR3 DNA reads TGTGCCAGCAGCTTGAACCTAGCGCTAAGCACCGGGGAGCTGTTTTTT.

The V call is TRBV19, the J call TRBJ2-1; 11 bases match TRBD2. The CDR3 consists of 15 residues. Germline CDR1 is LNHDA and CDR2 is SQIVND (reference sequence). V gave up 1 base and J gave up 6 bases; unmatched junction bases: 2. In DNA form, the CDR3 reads TGTGCCAGTAGTATAGGACTAGCGGGAAGCAATGAGCAGTTCTTC. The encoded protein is CASSIGLAGSNEQFF.

CDR3 sequence (DNA): TGTGCCACCAGCAGAGGGGTTGCGAACAGACAAGAGACCCAGTACTTC. Amino acids: CATSRGVANRQETQYF. This chain connects TRBV15 to TRBJ2-5; unclear D gene. Trimming left V 1 base short and J 2 bases short, with 14 bases between. This CDR3 is 16 amino acids long. From germline, CDR1 is LNHNV and CDR2 YYDKDF (reference sequence). Filled out from reference TRBV15 and TRBJ2-5, the complete variable domain reads DAMVIQNPRYQVTQFGKPVTLSCSQTLNHNVMYWYQQKSSQAPKLLFHYYDKDFNNEADTPDNFQSRRPNTSFCFLDIRSPGLGDTAMYLCATSRGVANRQETQYFGPGTRLLVL.

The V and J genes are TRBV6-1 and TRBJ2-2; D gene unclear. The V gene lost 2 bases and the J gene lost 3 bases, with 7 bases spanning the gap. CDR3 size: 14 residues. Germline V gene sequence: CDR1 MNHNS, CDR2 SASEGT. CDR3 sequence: CASSEPTYTGELFF. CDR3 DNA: TGTGCCAGCAGTGAACCCACTTACACCGGGGAGCTGTTTTTT.

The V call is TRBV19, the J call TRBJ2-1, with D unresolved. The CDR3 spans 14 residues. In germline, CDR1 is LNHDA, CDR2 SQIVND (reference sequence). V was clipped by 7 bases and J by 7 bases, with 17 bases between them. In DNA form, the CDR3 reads TGTGCCAGTACCCCCACCCCCGCGAGGAATGAGCAGTTCTTC. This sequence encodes CASTPTPARNEQFF.

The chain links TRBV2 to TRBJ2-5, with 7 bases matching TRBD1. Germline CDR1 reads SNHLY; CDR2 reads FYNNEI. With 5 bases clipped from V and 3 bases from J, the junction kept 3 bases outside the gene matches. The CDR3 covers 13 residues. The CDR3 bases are TGTGCCAGCAGTTCAGGGGGTGAAGAGACCCAGTACTTC. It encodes CASSSGGEETQYF.

CDR3 sequence: CASSPSGTGGFHEQYF. DNA for the CDR3: TGTGCCAGCAGCCCGTCGGGGACAGGGGGCTTCCACGAGCAGTACTTC. The chain joins TRBV5-4 to TRBJ2-7, with 12 nucleotides matching TRBD1. The CDR3 length is 16 residues. The trim removed 4 bases at V and 5 bases at J, leaving 10 bases unmatched. The germline V gene encodes CDR1 SGHNT and CDR2 YYREEE (reference sequence). The complete variable domain, with remaining parts taken from reference TRBV5-4 and TRBJ2-7, reads ETGVTQSPTHLIKTRGQQVTLRCSSQSGHNTVSWYQQALGQGPQFIFQYYREEENGRGNFPPRFSGLQFPNYSSELNVNALELDDSALYLCASSPSGTGGFHEQYFGPGTRLTVT.

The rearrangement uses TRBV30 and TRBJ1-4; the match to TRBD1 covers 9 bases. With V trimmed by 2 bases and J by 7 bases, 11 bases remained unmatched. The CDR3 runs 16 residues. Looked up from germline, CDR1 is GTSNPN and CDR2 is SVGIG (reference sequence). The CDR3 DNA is TGTGCCTGGAGTTCGAGACCGGGACAGGGCGTTGAAAAACTGTTTTTT. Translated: CAWSSRPGQGVEKLFF.

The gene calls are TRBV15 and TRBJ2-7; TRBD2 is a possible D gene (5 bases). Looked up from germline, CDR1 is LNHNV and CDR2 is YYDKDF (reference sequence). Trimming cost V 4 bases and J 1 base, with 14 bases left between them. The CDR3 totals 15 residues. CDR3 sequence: CATSNSGRTSYEQYF. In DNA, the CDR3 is TGTGCCACCAGCAACTCTGGGAGAACTTCCTACGAGCAGTACTTC. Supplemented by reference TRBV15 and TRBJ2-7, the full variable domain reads DAMVIQNPRYQVTQFGKPVTLSCSQTLNHNVMYWYQQKSSQAPKLLFHYYDKDFNNEADTPDNFQSRRPNTSFCFLDIRSPGLGDTAMYLCATSNSGRTSYEQYFGPGTRLTVT.

In DNA form, the CDR3 reads TGTGCCAGCAGCTTTTTCACTAGCGGTGTGCACGAGCAGTACTTC. Translated: CASSFFTSGVHEQYF. The V and J genes are TRBV7-9 and TRBJ2-7; 8 nucleotides agree with TRBD2. Germline V lookup: CDR1 SEHNR, CDR2 FQNEAQ (reference sequence). The CDR3 is made up of 15 amino acids. V shed 3 bases, J shed 5 bases, and the junction held 9 bases outside the gene matches.

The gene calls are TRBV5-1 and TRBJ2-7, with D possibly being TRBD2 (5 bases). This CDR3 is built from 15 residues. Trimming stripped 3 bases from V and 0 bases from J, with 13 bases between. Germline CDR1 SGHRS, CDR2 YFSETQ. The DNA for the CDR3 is TGCGCCAGCAGCTCCCGGACTGGCAGCTCCTACGAGCAGTACTTC. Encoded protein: CASSSRTGSSYEQYF.

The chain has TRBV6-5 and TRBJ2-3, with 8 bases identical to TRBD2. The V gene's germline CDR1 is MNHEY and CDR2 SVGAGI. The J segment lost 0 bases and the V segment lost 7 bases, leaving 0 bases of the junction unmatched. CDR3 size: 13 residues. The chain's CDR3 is CASKRESTDTQYF. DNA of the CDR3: TGTGCCAGCAAGCGGGAGAGCACAGATACGCAGTATTTT.

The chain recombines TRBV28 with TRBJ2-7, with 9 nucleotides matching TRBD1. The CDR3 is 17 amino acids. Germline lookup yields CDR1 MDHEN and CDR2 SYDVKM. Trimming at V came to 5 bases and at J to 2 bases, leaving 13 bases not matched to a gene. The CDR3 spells CASSPGTGIHLPYEQYF. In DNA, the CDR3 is TGTGCCAGCAGTCCCGGGACAGGGATACACCTCCCCTACGAGCAGTACTTC.

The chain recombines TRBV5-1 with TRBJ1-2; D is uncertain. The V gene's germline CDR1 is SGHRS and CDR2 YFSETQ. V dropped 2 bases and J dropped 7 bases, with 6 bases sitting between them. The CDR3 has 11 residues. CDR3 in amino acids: CASSLEGGYTF. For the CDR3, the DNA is TGCGCCAGCAGCTTAGAGGGTGGCTACACCTTC.

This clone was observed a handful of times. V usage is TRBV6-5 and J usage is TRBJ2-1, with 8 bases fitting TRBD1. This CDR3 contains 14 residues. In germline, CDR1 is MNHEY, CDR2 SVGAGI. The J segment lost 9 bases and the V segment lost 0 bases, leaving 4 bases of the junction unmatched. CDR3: CASSYSRGPGEQFF. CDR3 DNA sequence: TGTGCCAGCAGTTACTCCAGGGGGCCAGGTGAGCAGTTCTTC.

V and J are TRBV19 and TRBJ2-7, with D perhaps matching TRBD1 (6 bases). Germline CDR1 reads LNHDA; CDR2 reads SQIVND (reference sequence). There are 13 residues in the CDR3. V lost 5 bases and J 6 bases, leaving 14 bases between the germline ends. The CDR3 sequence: CASSGGPTGEQYF. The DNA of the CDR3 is TGTGCCAGTAGTGGGGGACCGACAGGCGAGCAGTACTTC.

The CDR3 reads CASSSGQSSYNEQFF. CDR3 bases: TGTGCCAGCAGCTCCGGACAGAGCTCCTACAATGAGCAGTTCTTC. The V gene is TRBV11-2, the J gene TRBJ2-1, with a weak D call TRBD1 (6 bases). Germline-derived CDR1 and CDR2 are SGHAT and FQNNGV. Trimming took off 4 bases at V and 0 bases at J, with 10 bases between the two ends. The CDR3 runs 15 residues.

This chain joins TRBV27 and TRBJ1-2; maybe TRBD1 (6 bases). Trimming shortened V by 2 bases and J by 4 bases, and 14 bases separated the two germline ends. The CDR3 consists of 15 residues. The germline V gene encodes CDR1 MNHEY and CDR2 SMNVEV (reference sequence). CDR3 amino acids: CASSLAPGQSYGYTF. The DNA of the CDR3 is TGTGCCAGCAGTTTAGCCCCCGGACAGTCCTATGGCTACACCTTC.

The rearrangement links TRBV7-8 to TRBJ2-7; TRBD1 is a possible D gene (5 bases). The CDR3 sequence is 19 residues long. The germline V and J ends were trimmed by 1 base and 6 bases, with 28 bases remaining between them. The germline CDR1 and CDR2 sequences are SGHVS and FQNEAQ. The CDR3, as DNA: TGTGCCAGCAGCTTAGGAAAGGGGCTGGGGTCGGGTCTTAGGGGCGAGCAGTACTTC. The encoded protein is CASSLGKGLGSGLRGEQYF. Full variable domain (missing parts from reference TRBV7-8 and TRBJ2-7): GAGVSQSPRYKVAKRGQDVALRCDPISGHVSLFWYQQALGQGPEFLTYFQNEAQLDKSGLPSDRFFAERPEGSVSTLKIQRTQQEDSAVYLCASSLGKGLGSGLRGEQYFGPGTRLTVT.

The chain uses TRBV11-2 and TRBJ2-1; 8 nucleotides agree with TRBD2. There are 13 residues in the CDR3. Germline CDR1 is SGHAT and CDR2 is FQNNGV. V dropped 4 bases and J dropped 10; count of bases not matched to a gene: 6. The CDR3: CASSSGLANEQFF. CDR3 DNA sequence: TGTGCCAGCAGCTCCGGACTAGCTAACGAGCAGTTCTTC.

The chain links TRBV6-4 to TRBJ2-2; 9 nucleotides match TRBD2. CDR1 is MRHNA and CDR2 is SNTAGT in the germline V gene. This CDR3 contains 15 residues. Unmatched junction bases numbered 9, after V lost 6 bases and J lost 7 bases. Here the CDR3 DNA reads TGTGCCAGCAGCCCTTGGGCGGGAGGGGTCGGGGAGCTGTTTTTT. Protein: CASSPWAGGVGELFF.

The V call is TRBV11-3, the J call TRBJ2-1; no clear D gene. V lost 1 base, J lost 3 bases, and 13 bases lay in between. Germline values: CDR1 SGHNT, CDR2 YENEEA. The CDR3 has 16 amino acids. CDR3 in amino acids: CASSLANGDLYNEQFF. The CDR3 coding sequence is TGTGCCAGCAGCTTAGCCAACGGAGACCTCTACAATGAGCAGTTCTTC.

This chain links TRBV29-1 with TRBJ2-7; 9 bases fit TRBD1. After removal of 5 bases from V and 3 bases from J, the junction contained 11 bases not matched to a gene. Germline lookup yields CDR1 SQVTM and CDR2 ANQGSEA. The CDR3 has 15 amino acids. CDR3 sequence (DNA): TGCAGCGTTCGGGGCGCGGGACAGGGAATCTACGAGCAGTACTTC. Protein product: CSVRGAGQGIYEQYF.

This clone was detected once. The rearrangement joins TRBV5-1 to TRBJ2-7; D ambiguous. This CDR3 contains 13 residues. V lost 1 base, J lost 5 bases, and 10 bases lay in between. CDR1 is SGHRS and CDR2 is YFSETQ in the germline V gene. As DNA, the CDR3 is TGCGCCAGCAGCTTGTCTGCGGCCCACGAGCAGTACTTC. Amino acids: CASSLSAAHEQYF.

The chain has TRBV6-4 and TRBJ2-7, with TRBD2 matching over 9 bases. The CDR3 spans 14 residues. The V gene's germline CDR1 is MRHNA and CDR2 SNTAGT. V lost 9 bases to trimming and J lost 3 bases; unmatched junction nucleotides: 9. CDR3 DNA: TGTGCCAGAGCCGGAGCGGGAGGATTCTACGAGCAGTACTTC. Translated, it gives CARAGAGGFYEQYF.

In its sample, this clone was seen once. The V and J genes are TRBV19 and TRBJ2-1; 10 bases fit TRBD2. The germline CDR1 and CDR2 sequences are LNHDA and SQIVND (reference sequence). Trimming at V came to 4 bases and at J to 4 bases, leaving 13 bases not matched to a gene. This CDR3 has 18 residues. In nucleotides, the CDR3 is TGTGCCAGTAGTAGTAGCGGGAGGAAGGCCAACAATTACAATGAGCAGTTCTTC. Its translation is CASSSSGRKANNYNEQFF.

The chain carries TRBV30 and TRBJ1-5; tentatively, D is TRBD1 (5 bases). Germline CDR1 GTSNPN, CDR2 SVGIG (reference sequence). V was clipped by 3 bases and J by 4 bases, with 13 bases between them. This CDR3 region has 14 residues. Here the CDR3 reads CAWSAGTFNQPQHF. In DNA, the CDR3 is TGTGCCTGGAGCGCCGGGACTTTTAATCAGCCCCAGCATTTT. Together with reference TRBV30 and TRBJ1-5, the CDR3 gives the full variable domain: SQTIHQWPATLVQPVGSPLSLECTVEGTSNPNLYWYRQAAGRGLQLLFYSVGIGQISSEVPQNLSASRPQDRQFILSSKKLLLSDSGFYLCAWSAGTFNQPQHFGDGTRLSIL.

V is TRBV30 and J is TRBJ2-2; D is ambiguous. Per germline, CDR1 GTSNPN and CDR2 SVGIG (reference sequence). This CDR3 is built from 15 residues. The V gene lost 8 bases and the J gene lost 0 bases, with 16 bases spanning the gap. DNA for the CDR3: TGTGCCGGCCCAAGCGCAAGTTCGAACACCGGGGAGCTGTTTTTT. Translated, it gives CAGPSASSNTGELFF.

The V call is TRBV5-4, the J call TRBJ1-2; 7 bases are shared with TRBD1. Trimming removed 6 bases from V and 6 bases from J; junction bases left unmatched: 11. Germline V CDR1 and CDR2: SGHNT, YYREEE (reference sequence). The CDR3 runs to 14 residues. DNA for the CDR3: TGTGCCAGCACCATCAGGGGGTCGGGGCATGGCTACACCTTC. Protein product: CASTIRGSGHGYTF.